Shown below are 2 T cell receptor beta chains from a single sample sequenced in a study of cytomegalovirus exposure and HLA in healthy donors. Repertoires were generated with immunoSEQ multiplex PCR, while TCRdb's copy carries only in-frame clones and drops some. The table has roughly 150,000 clones, about 90% seen once; the top ten hold roughly 5.7%. Specimen: PBMCs. Every receptor here comes from a woman in her 30s in good health and CMV-seronegative.

V is TRBV6-4 and J is TRBJ2-1; possible D gene TRBD1, 6 bases. The CDR3 consists of 13 residues. Trimming removed 4 bases at V and 5 bases at J, with 9 bases between. Germline CDR1 reads MRHNA; CDR2 reads SNTAGT. For the CDR3, the DNA is TGTGCCAGCAGTGCGGACAGCCACAATGAGCAGTTCTTC. It is translated as CASSADSHNEQFF.

The gene calls are TRBV27 and TRBJ1-2; D is uncertain. Per the germline V gene, CDR1 is MNHEY and CDR2 is SMNVEV (reference sequence). CDR3 size: 14 residues. V dropped 0 bases and J dropped 2 bases, with 7 bases sitting between them. CDR3 bases: TGTGCCAGCAGTTTATCCTTCCGCAACTATGGCTACACCTTC. As protein: CASSLSFRNYGYTF.